The text below deals with one TCR beta chain. The data are from a study of blood T cell repertoires in COVID-19. V lost 6 bases and J lost 1, with 9 bases in between. Germline loops: CDR1 MNHEY, CDR2 SVGAGI. This CDR3 contains 13 residues. Sequencing used immunoSEQ multiplex PCR; TCRdb keeps in-frame clones, though not all of them. The sample contains some 42,000 clones, 85% of which appear only once. The sequenced sample consisted of peripheral blood. The rearrangement joins TRBV6-5 to TRBJ1-1, with D unclear. This receptor was identified in a woman aged 65 to 85 in a cohort sampled during active COVID-19. CDR3 amino acids: CASSTPRNTEAFF. The CDR3 coding sequence is TGTGCCAGCAGCACCCCCAGGAACACTGAAGCTTTCTTT.